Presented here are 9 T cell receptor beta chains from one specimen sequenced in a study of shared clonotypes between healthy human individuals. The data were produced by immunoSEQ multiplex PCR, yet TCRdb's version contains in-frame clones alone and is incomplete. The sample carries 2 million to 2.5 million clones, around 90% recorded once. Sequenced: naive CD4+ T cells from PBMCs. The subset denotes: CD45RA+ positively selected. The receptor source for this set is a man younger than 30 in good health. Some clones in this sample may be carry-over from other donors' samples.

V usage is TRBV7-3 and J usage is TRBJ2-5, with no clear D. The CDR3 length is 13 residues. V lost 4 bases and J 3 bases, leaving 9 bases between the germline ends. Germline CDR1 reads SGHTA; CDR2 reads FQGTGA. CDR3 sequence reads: CASSSGREETQYF. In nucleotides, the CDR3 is TGTGCCAGCAGCTCTGGACGCGAAGAGACCCAGTACTTC.

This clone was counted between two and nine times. The chain's CDR3 is CASSNEQGDTEAFF. CDR3 in DNA: TGTGCCAGTAGTAATGAACAGGGGGACACTGAAGCTTTCTTT. V and J are TRBV19 and TRBJ1-1; TRBD1 aligns across 8 bases. The CDR3 covers 14 residues. The V gene end was trimmed by 4 bases and the J gene end by 3 bases; junction bases not matched to a gene: 4. Germline values: CDR1 LNHDA, CDR2 SQIVND (reference sequence).

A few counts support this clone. The CDR3 DNA sequence: TGTGCCAGTAGTAGACAGGGGACCTGGGGCTACACCTTC. Translating it yields CASSRQGTWGYTF. The chain recombines TRBV19 with TRBJ1-2; 8 bases fit TRBD1. V dropped 4 bases and J dropped 8; count of bases not matched to a gene: 6. CDR1 is LNHDA and CDR2 is SQIVND in the germline V gene (reference sequence). The CDR3 is 13 amino acids.

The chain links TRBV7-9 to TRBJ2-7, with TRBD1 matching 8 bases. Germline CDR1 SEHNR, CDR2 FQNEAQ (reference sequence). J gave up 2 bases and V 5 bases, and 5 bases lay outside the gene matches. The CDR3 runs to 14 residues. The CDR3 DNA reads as TGTGCCAGCAGCAAGGACAGGGCCCCCTACGAGCAGTACTTC. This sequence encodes CASSKDRAPYEQYF.

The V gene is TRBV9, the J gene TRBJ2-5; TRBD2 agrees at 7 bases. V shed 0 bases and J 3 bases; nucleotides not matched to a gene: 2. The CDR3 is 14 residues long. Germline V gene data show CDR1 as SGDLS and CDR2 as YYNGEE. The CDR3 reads CASSVEGTKETQYF. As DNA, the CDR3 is TGTGCCAGCAGCGTAGAGGGGACTAAAGAGACCCAGTACTTC.

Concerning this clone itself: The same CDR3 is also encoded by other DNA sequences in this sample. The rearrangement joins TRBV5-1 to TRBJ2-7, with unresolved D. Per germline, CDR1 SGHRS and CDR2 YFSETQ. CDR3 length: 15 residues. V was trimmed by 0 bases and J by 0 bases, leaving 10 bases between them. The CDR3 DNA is TGCGCCAGCAGCTTGGCGGGCAGTAGCTCCTACGAGCAGTACTTC. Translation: CASSLAGSSSYEQYF.

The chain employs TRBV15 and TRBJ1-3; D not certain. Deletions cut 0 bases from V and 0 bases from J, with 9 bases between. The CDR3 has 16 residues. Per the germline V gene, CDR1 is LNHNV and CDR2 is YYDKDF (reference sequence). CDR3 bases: TGTGCCACCAGCAGAGATCTCGGCATCTCTGGAAACACCATATATTTT. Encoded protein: CATSRDLGISGNTIYF.

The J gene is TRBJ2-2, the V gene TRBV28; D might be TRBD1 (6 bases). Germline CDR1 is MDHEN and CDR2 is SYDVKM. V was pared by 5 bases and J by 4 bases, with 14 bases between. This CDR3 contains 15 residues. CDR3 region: CASSSDRRFTGELFF. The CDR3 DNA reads TGTGCCAGCAGTAGCGACAGGCGGTTCACCGGGGAGCTGTTTTTT.

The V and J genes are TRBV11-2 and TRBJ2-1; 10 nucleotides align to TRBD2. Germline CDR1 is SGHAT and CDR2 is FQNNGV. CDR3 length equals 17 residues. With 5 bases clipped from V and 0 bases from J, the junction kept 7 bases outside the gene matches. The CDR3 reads CASSLLAGAPSYNEQFF. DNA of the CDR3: TGTGCCAGCAGCCTTCTAGCGGGAGCCCCCTCCTACAATGAGCAGTTCTTC.